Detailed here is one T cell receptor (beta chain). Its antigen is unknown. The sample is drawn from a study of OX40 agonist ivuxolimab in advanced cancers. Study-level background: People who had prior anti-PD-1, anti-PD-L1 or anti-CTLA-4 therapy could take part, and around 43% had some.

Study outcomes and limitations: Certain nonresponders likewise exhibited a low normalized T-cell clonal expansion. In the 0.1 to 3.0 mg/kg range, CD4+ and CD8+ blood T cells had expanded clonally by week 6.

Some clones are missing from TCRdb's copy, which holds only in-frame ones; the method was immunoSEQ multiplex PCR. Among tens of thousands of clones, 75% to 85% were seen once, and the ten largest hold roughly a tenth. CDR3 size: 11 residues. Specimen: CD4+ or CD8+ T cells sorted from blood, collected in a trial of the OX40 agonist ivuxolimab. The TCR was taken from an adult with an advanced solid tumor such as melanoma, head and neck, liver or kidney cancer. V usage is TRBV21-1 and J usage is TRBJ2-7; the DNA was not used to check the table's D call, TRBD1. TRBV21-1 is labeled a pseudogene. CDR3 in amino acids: CASSNQGEQYF. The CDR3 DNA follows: TGTGCCAGCAGCAATCAGGGGGAGCAGTACTTC.